Presented here are 11 T cell receptor beta chains from one specimen sequenced in a study of T cells in pancreatic ductal adenocarcinoma. Selected pancreatic ductal adenocarcinoma patients had undergone surgery without neoadjuvant therapy. The protocol was immunoSEQ multiplex PCR, while the TCRdb copy is restricted to in-frame clones and leaves out a portion. The table includes around 94,000 clones, over 90% detected once. What was sequenced was PBMCs. These receptor sequences come from a human donor with pancreatic ductal adenocarcinoma.

This chain links TRBV2 with TRBJ1-2; 12 bases are shared with TRBD1. Trimming took 7 bases from V and 4 from J; bases not matched to a gene: 4. The CDR3 has 14 residues. Germline lookup yields CDR1 SNHLY and CDR2 FYNNEI. The CDR3 DNA follows: TGTGCCAGCATAGGGACAGGGGGCATCTATGGCTACACCTTC. Amino acid sequence: CASIGTGGIYGYTF.

This clone was seen a single time. J is TRBJ1-2 and V is TRBV6-5; weak D call: TRBD1 (6 bases). Looked up from germline, CDR1 is MNHEY and CDR2 is SVGAGI. This CDR3 comprises 14 residues. V was shortened by 7 bases and J by 8 bases, with 20 bases between the two germline ends. CDR3 nucleotides: TGTGCCAGCATCACCACAGGGAGTTGGCTCGGCTACACCTTC. Translating gives CASITTGSWLGYTF.

This chain links TRBV20-1 with TRBJ2-7, with no clear D. V lost 3 bases, J lost 3 bases, and 6 bases lay in between. The CDR3 loop spans 11 amino acids. Germline CDR1 reads DFQATT; CDR2 reads SNEGSKA (reference sequence). CDR3 sequence: CSASTLYEQYF. CDR3 sequence (DNA): TGCAGTGCTAGTACTCTCTACGAGCAGTACTTC.

The chain combines TRBV18 with TRBJ1-1; 7 bases are shared with TRBD1. The V segment lost 2 bases and the J segment 2 bases; nucleotides outside the gene matches: 8. The CDR3 has 16 residues. Germline V gene data show CDR1 as KGHSH and CDR2 as LQKENI. Written as DNA, the CDR3 is TGTGCCAGCTCACCATCGGGAGGGGGCATCAACACTGAAGCTTTCTTT. It yields the protein CASSPSGGGINTEAFF.

The rearrangement uses TRBV7-2 and TRBJ2-3; D may be TRBD2 (7 bases). The CDR3 extends over 15 amino acids. The germline CDR1 and CDR2 sequences are SGHTA and FQGNSA. V was shortened by 3 bases and J by 8 bases, with 18 bases between the two germline ends. Written as DNA, the CDR3 is TGTGCCAGCAGCTTGGGGGGGGGCTGGGGCGGTACGCAGTATTTT. This codes for CASSLGGGWGGTQYF.

This chain uses TRBV30 with TRBJ1-4; D may be TRBD1 (6 bases). The CDR3 length is 14 residues. The V end lost 5 bases, the J end lost 10 bases, and 20 bases lay between the germline ends. Germline V CDR1 and CDR2: GTSNPN, SVGIG (reference sequence). Here the CDR3 reads CAWESSTGRAKLFF. The CDR3 DNA is TGTGCCTGGGAGTCTAGTACAGGGCGGGCAAAACTGTTTTTT.

The V and J genes are TRBV5-6 and TRBJ2-1; possibly TRBD1 for D (7 bases). The ends were cut back, 0 bases at V and 8 bases at J, with 15 bases in the middle. This CDR3 comprises 15 residues. Germline V gene data show CDR1 as SGHDT and CDR2 as YYEEEE. This chain's CDR3 is CASSLARQGGYEQFF. Written as DNA, the CDR3 is TGTGCCAGCAGCTTGGCCCGGCAGGGGGGCTATGAGCAGTTCTTC.

Here the CDR3 DNA reads TGTGCCAGCAGACTAGACGTAGCGGGAGGGGCAGAGACCCAGTACTTC. Translated, it gives CASRLDVAGGAETQYF. The chain joins TRBV7-8 to TRBJ2-5, with 11 bases fitting TRBD2. The CDR3 has 16 amino acids. V dropped 6 bases and J dropped 4; count of bases not matched to a gene: 10. CDR1 and CDR2 from the germline V gene are SGHVS and FQNEAQ.

The V call is TRBV2, the J call TRBJ2-7; 12 bases are a match to TRBD1. The ends lost 8 bases at V and 6 bases at J; junction bases unmatched: 8. The CDR3 is made up of 14 amino acids. Germline lookup yields CDR1 SNHLY and CDR2 FYNNEI. CDR3 region: CASGGDRGQGEQYF. CDR3 sequence (DNA): TGTGCCAGCGGCGGGGACAGGGGGCAAGGCGAGCAGTACTTC.

V gene TRBV2 combines with J gene TRBJ1-5; unclear D gene. Germline CDR1 reads SNHLY; CDR2 reads FYNNEI. Trimming left V 2 bases short and J 8 bases short, with 16 bases between. The CDR3 is 15 residues long. The CDR3 sequence: CASSELVSSGEPQHF. In DNA, the CDR3 is TGTGCCAGCAGTGAACTAGTGTCGAGCGGGGAGCCCCAGCATTTT.

This clone was counted only a few times. The V and J genes are TRBV6-1 and TRBJ1-2; D ambiguous. Trimming left V 4 bases short and J 4 bases short, with 22 bases between. Germline-derived CDR1 and CDR2 are MNHNS and SASEGT. There are 17 residues in the CDR3. This CDR3 is CASSAPTPLTPGYGYTF. The CDR3 DNA follows: TGTGCCAGCAGTGCCCCCACCCCGTTGACTCCGGGCTATGGCTACACCTTC.